This T cell receptor (beta chain) was recovered during a study of T cells after somatic rescue of genetic block (dated by TCRdb to about 2020). Looking at the study overall: What the study looked at was long-term robustness, specifically in a T-cell system that came about through somatic rescue of a genetic block in T-cell development.

A remark on this clone: The target of this receptor is not known. Per-nucleotide qualities are absent, and no much larger clonotype sits a single base away.

The library was obtained by the immunoSEQ multiplex PCR assay. What TCRdb holds here is the immuneACCESS table cut down to in-frame rearrangements. Part of the clones is not present; checked against another copy, under half of the missing clones reflect an unresolved V gene, and the others are unexplained. This sample lists 100,000 to 120,000 clones; 80% to 95% were detected once. The ten biggest clones cover 1.4% to 1.5% of the sample. Inclusive of the bounding cysteine and phenylalanine, the CDR3 is 16 residues long. The CDR3 DNA has 48 bases and is translated from base 1. CDR1 LGHNA and CDR2 YNFKEQ were looked up in the germline V gene. Deletion took 6 bases off V and 0 bases off J, with a span of 12 bases between the germline ends.

Specimen: peripheral blood mononuclear cells (PBMCs). The rearrangement joined TRBV4-2 to TRBJ1-6; the D gene is not confidently resolved. The clonotype originates from a woman aged 18-29 years. The CDR3 is CASRKEARSYNSPLHF. The DNA is as follows: TGTGCCAGCAGGAAAGAGGCCCGCTCCTATAATTCACCCCTCCACTTT.